The 26 T cell receptor beta chains given below trace back to one sample, sequenced in a study of T-cell memory formation after mild COVID-19. TCRdb used MiXCR to reprocess the 5' RACE reads, holding one entry per CDR3 protein. The table has about 30,000 distinct CDR3 sequences, 10% to 15% seen once. What was sequenced was PBMCs or a T cell subset sorted from them (not recorded which). These receptors came from an adult woman who had mild COVID-19 (a few samples of this study predate the infection). Cell type and time point are not known.

This clonotype was counted ten times or more. The V and J genes are TRBV12-3 or TRBV12-4 and TRBJ2-1, with TRBD2 matching 13 bases. J lost 0 bases, V lost 3 bases, and 2 bases had no gene match. The CDR3 totals 17 residues. CDR3 in DNA: TGTGCCAGCAGTTTGTGGACTAGCGGGAGCTCCTACAATGAGCAGTTCTTC. It encodes CASSLWTSGSSYNEQFF.

This clonotype was detected many times. This chain uses TRBV6-6 with TRBJ1-1; 7 nucleotides align to TRBD1. CDR1 and CDR2 (germline): MNHNY, SVGAGI (reference sequence). V gave up 2 bases and J gave up 1 base; unmatched junction bases: 4. This CDR3 has 15 amino acids. CDR3 residues: CASSYLGQSNTEAFF. The CDR3, as DNA: TGTGCCAGCAGTTACCTGGGACAGTCGAACACTGAAGCTTTCTTT.

This clonotype showed up many times. This chain links TRBV20-1 with TRBJ1-3, with D uncertain. This CDR3 is built from 15 residues. Germline V gene lookup returns CDR1 DFQATT and CDR2 SNEGSKA (reference sequence). V was cut by 4 bases and J by 0 bases, with 13 bases left in between. CDR3 protein: CSAIGRSISGNTIYF. The CDR3 nucleotides are TGCAGTGCTATAGGCAGGAGCATCTCTGGAAACACCATATATTTT.

This clonotype was counted many times. The chain is built from TRBV12-3 or TRBV12-4 and TRBJ1-5; tentatively, D is TRBD1 (5 bases). Trimming took 4 bases from V and 4 from J, leaving 8 bases between them. CDR3 size: 13 residues. The CDR3 nucleotides read TGTGCCAGCAGTTCCGCAGGGAATCAGCCCCAGCATTTT. Translating it yields CASSSAGNQPQHF.

This clonotype was seen at least ten times. The V call is TRBV12-3 or TRBV12-4, the J call TRBJ2-2; the match to TRBD1 covers 8 bases. The V segment lost 5 bases and the J segment 5 bases; nucleotides outside the gene matches: 7. The CDR3 totals 15 residues. As DNA, the CDR3 is TGTGCCAGCAGTCCGACAGGGGCATTGACCGGGGAGCTGTTTTTT. This translates into CASSPTGALTGELFF.

This clonotype was recorded many times. The chain recombines TRBV18 with TRBJ2-1, with TRBD1 matching 7 bases. The germline gives CDR1 KGHSH, CDR2 LQKENI. This CDR3 has 13 residues. The junction had 7 bases not matched to a gene; V was cut back by 5 bases and J by 9 bases. CDR3 sequence (DNA): TGTGCCAGCTCATCTCCAGGGGGTCGTGAGCAGTTCTTC. Translation gives CASSSPGGREQFF. Full variable domain (outside the CDR3, taken from reference TRBV18 and TRBJ2-1): NAGVMQNPRHLVRRRGQEARLRCSPMKGHSHVYWYRQLPEEGLKFMVYLQKENIIDESGMPKERFSAEFPKEGPSILRIQQVVRGDSAAYFCASSSPGGREQFFGPGTRLTVL.

This clonotype was found many times. The V gene is TRBV12-3 or TRBV12-4, the J gene TRBJ2-7; 10 nucleotides agree with TRBD2. J lost 0 bases, V lost 5 bases, and 7 bases had no gene match. The CDR3 loop spans 16 amino acids. The chain's CDR3 is CASSPRGLANSYEQYF. In DNA form, the CDR3 reads TGTGCCAGCAGTCCAAGGGGACTAGCGAACTCCTACGAGCAGTACTTC.

This clonotype showed up many times. This chain joins TRBV20-1 and TRBJ2-7; unclear D gene. There are 13 residues in the CDR3. V was clipped by 3 bases and J by 7 bases, with 16 bases between them. From germline, CDR1 is DFQATT and CDR2 SNEGSKA (reference sequence). DNA of the CDR3: TGCAGTGCTAGTCGGGCGGCGGCCGAAGAGCAGTACTTC. Translation: CSASRAAAEEQYF.

Many counts were recorded for this clonotype. The rearrangement uses TRBV6-6 and TRBJ2-1; TRBD2 is a possible D gene (7 bases). Trimming pared 9 bases from V and 3 bases from J, leaving 15 bases between. Germline values: CDR1 MNHNY, CDR2 SVGAGI (reference sequence). CDR3 length: 14 amino acids. In DNA, the CDR3 is TGTGCCAGTAAAGGGGGGGCCCACTACAATGAGCAGTTCTTC. Protein product: CASKGGAHYNEQFF.

In its sample, this clonotype ranks as medium-sized (0.01 to 0.1%). The V gene is TRBV7-2, the J gene TRBJ2-1; 7 bases line up with TRBD1. J lost 9 bases, V lost 5 bases, and 4 bases had no gene match. CDR1 and CDR2 (germline): SGHTA, FQGNSA. The CDR3 runs 12 residues. The CDR3, as DNA: TGTGCCAGCAGCCATACAGGGGTTGAGCAGTTCTTC. Translated, it gives CASSHTGVEQFF.

V gene TRBV10-3 combines with J gene TRBJ2-1; 9 bases fit TRBD2. Germline trimming cut 4 bases from V and 5 bases from J; bases unmatched to any gene: 6. The germline V gene encodes CDR1 ENHRY and CDR2 SYGVKD. This CDR3 is 15 amino acids long. For the CDR3, the DNA is TGTGCCATCAGTGCTGAGAGACTAGCGGACAATGAGCAGTTCTTC. It translates to CAISAERLADNEQFF.

This clonotype was counted between two and nine times. The V and J genes are TRBV3-1 and TRBJ1-6; D unclear. Trimming took off 2 bases at V and 6 bases at J, with 8 bases between the two ends. CDR1 and CDR2 (germline): LGHDT, YNNKEL (reference sequence). CDR3 length: 14 residues. This chain's CDR3 is CASSQTRGNSPLHF. Here the CDR3 DNA reads TGTGCCAGCAGCCAAACGCGGGGTAATTCACCCCTCCACTTT.

At least ten counts were recorded for this clonotype. This chain links TRBV3-2 with TRBJ2-7; TRBD2 is the table's D call, not checked against the DNA. TRBV3-2 is described as a pseudogene. The CDR3 is 18 amino acids. The CDR3 nucleotides are TGTGCCAGCAGCCAAGATCGGACTAGCGGGCCGAGCTCCTACGAGCAGTACTTC. Its protein is CASSQDRTSGPSSYEQYF.

This clonotype has at least ten counts. V is TRBV5-6 and J is TRBJ2-2; D is unclear. This CDR3 comprises 13 residues. Germline assignment: CDR1 SGHDT and CDR2 YYEEEE. V was trimmed by 3 bases and J by 4 bases, leaving 7 bases between them. The CDR3 coding sequence is TGTGCCAGCAGCTGGGCCGGCACCGGGGAGCTGTTTTTT. Translation gives CASSWAGTGELFF.

This clonotype was observed many times. This chain connects TRBV11-1 to TRBJ2-5; D remains unclear. Trimming removed 2 bases at V and 4 bases at J, with 11 bases between. The CDR3 consists of 14 residues. CDR1 and CDR2 (germline): SGHAT, FQDESV (reference sequence). The CDR3 loop is CASSLNSGGETQYF. The CDR3 bases are TGTGCCAGCAGCTTAAACTCGGGCGGAGAGACCCAGTACTTC.

This clonotype has at least ten counts. This chain uses TRBV14 with TRBJ2-2; 8 positions match TRBD2. The CDR3 runs 17 residues. V shed 1 base and J 1 base; nucleotides not matched to a gene: 5. Germline lookup yields CDR1 SGHDN and CDR2 FVKESK. The CDR3 protein is CASSQVTTSGNTGELFF. CDR3 in DNA: TGTGCCAGCAGCCAAGTAACCACTAGCGGGAACACCGGGGAGCTGTTTTTT.

This clonotype was counted ten times or more. The V gene is TRBV30, the J gene TRBJ2-2; TRBD1 or TRBD2 may be the D gene (5 bases each). The V end was cut by 1 base, the J end by 4 bases, with 7 bases between. From germline, CDR1 is GTSNPN and CDR2 SVGIG (reference sequence). There are 13 residues in the CDR3. Written as DNA, the CDR3 is TGTGCCTGGAGTGGGGGGTCCACCGGGGAGCTGTTTTTT. Protein: CAWSGGSTGELFF. Filled out from reference TRBV30 and TRBJ2-2, the complete variable domain reads SQTIHQWPATLVQPVGSPLSLECTVEGTSNPNLYWYRQAAGRGLQLLFYSVGIGQISSEVPQNLSASRPQDRQFILSSKKLLLSDSGFYLCAWSGGSTGELFFGEGSRLTVL.

This clonotype came up many times. The chain has TRBV6-5 and TRBJ1-1; 7 positions match TRBD1. V lost 4 bases, J lost 8 bases, and 1 base stayed unmatched. This CDR3 comprises 11 residues. Per the germline V gene, CDR1 is MNHEY and CDR2 is SVGAGI. The CDR3 loop reads CASSWDREAFF. The CDR3 region has the DNA TGTGCCAGCAGTTGGGACAGAGAAGCTTTCTTT.

In this sample, this clonotype is large. In DNA form, the CDR3 reads TGTGCCAGTACCTCTTACCGGGACAGAATACACTATGGCTACACCTTC. Translated: CASTSYRDRIHYGYTF. V gene TRBV19 combines with J gene TRBJ1-2, with TRBD1 identical over 7 bases. The CDR3 length is 16 residues. Germline CDR1 LNHDA, CDR2 SQIVND (reference sequence). With 7 bases clipped from V and 3 bases from J, the junction kept 14 bases outside the gene matches.

This clonotype was observed many times. V gene TRBV12-3 or TRBV12-4 combines with J gene TRBJ1-1, with D perhaps matching TRBD1 (5 bases). Deletions cut 4 bases from V and 1 base from J, with 16 bases between. CDR3 length: 16 amino acids. Here the CDR3 DNA reads TGTGCCAGCAGTTCTACCCGGGACTCTCAGAACACTGAAGCTTTCTTT. It specifies CASSSTRDSQNTEAFF.

In this sample, this clonotype turned up many times. The CDR3 sequence: CASSEARLDRGTQYF. In DNA form, the CDR3 reads TGTGCCAGCAGTGAAGCTAGGCTCGATAGGGGTACGCAGTATTTT. This rearrangement joins TRBV2 to TRBJ2-3; maybe TRBD1 (5 bases). V shed 0 bases and J shed 8 bases, with 15 bases lying between them. The germline V gene has CDR1 SNHLY and CDR2 FYNNEI. The CDR3 totals 15 residues.

The rearrangement links TRBV7-2 to TRBJ1-1, with TRBD1 matching over 7 bases. V shed 4 bases, J shed 4 bases, and the junction held 3 bases outside the gene matches. The CDR3 has 13 residues. Germline CDR1 SGHTA, CDR2 FQGNSA. The chain's CDR3 is CASSYRQGTEAFF. The CDR3 nucleotides read TGTGCCAGCAGCTACCGACAGGGCACTGAAGCTTTCTTT.

In this sample, this clonotype turned up many times. The chain recombines TRBV6-5 with TRBJ2-5; D perhaps matches TRBD1 (6 bases). Germline CDR1 reads MNHEY; CDR2 reads SVGAGI. V shed 6 bases and J shed 2 bases, with 13 bases lying between them. This CDR3 has 14 residues. The CDR3 here is CASSLAGEQETQYF. Written as DNA, the CDR3 is TGTGCCAGCAGCCTTGCAGGGGAGCAAGAGACCCAGTACTTC.

This clonotype was seen at least ten times. The chain couples TRBV20-1 to TRBJ1-4; D possibly corresponds to TRBD1 (5 bases). V lost 2 bases to trimming and J lost 0 bases, with 16 bases between them. The CDR3 runs 17 residues. Germline loops: CDR1 DFQATT, CDR2 SNEGSKA (reference sequence). The CDR3 loop reads CSARWPGGLATNEKLFF. The CDR3 nucleotides read TGCAGTGCTAGATGGCCCGGGGGTCTGGCAACTAATGAAAAACTGTTTTTT.

This clonotype was found many times. The genes are TRBV2 and TRBJ1-2, with D uncertain. The CDR3 is 13 residues long. V was cut by 7 bases and J by 7 bases, with 16 bases left in between. Germline V CDR1 and CDR2: SNHLY, FYNNEI. This chain's CDR3 is CASTPMGAGGYTF. The CDR3 nucleotides read TGTGCCAGCACCCCCATGGGCGCAGGTGGCTACACCTTC.

This clonotype was detected a few times. The V and J genes are TRBV5-1 and TRBJ2-5; TRBD2 is a possible D gene (6 bases). Germline CDR1 and CDR2: SGHRS and YFSETQ. V gave up 2 bases and J gave up 4 bases, with 15 bases separating them. CDR3 length: 15 residues. The CDR3 loop is CASSFLGSGVETQYF. CDR3 in DNA: TGCGCCAGCAGCTTTTTGGGTAGCGGCGTAGAGACCCAGTACTTC.